Presented here are 6 T cell receptor beta chains from one specimen sequenced in a study of Ad26.COV2.S vaccination and SARS-CoV-2 variants. Repertoires were generated with immunoSEQ multiplex PCR, while TCRdb's copy carries only in-frame clones and drops some. The repertoire holds over 110,000 clones, about nine tenths seen once, with around 5.1% in the top ten. This specimen consisted of peripheral blood, obtained after recovery from COVID-19. These receptors were collected from a human donor who had recovered from COVID-19.

V is TRBV3-1 (or the pseudogene TRBV3-2) and J is TRBJ1-2, with D hard to call. Trimming removed 0 bases at V and 6 bases at J, with 8 bases between. The germline V gene has CDR1 LGHDT and CDR2 YNNKEL (reference sequence). The CDR3 spans 13 residues. The CDR3 DNA reads TGTGCCAGCAGCCAAGAGGGGAGAAATGGCTACACCTTC. It is translated as CASSQEGRNGYTF.

The rearrangement uses TRBV6-2 or TRBV6-3 and TRBJ2-1; D may be TRBD2 (5 bases). Deletions cut 2 bases from V and 4 bases from J, with 9 bases between. Germline CDR1 MNHEY, CDR2 SVGEGT. The CDR3 contains 14 residues. In DNA form, the CDR3 reads TGTGCCAGCAGTTACCCTGGGGAGTACAATGAGCAGTTCTTC. This sequence encodes CASSYPGEYNEQFF.

The V call is TRBV19, the J call TRBJ1-3; D is ambiguous. The germline V gene encodes CDR1 LNHDA and CDR2 SQIVND (reference sequence). There are 14 residues in the CDR3. V was cut by 5 bases and J by 7 bases, with 15 bases left in between. CDR3 protein: CASSEGMPSNTIYF. The CDR3 DNA sequence: TGTGCCAGTAGTGAAGGAATGCCATCGAACACCATATATTTT.

This clone was seen only once. The J gene is TRBJ2-7, the V gene TRBV12-3 or TRBV12-4; unclear D gene. Trimming cost V 5 bases and J 2 bases, with 4 bases left between them. The CDR3 has 11 amino acids. The CDR3 coding sequence is TGTGCCAGCAGTCAGGCCTACGAGCAGTACTTC. Encoded protein: CASSQAYEQYF.

CDR3 in amino acids: CASSQSREGRANEQFF. CDR3 in DNA: TGCGCCAGCAGTCAATCGAGGGAGGGCAGGGCCAATGAGCAGTTCTTC. V is TRBV23-1 and J is TRBJ2-1, with 7 nucleotides matching TRBD2. TRBV23-1 is an open reading frame whose function is uncertain. V shed 0 bases and J 6 bases; nucleotides not matched to a gene: 8. CDR3 length equals 16 residues.

The chain employs TRBV18 and TRBJ2-2, with 12 bases matching TRBD2. CDR1 and CDR2 (germline): KGHSH, LQKENI. V lost 6 bases, J lost 0 bases, and 2 bases stayed unmatched. The CDR3 is made up of 16 amino acids. CDR3 nucleotides: TGTGCCAGCTCGCGGACTAGCGGGACGAACACCGGGGAGCTGTTTTTT. Residues: CASSRTSGTNTGELFF.